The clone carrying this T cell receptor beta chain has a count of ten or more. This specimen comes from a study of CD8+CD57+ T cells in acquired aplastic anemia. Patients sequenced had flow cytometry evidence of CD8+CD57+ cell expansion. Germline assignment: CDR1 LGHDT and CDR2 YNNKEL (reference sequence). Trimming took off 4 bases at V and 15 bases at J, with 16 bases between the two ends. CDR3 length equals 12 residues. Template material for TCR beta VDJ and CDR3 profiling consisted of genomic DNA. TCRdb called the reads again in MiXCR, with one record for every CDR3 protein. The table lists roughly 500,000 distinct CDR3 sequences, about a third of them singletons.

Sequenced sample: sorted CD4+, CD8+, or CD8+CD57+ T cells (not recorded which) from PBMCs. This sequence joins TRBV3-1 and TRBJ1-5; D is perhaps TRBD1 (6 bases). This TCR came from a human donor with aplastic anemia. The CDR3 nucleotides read TGTGCCAGCAGCCTGAGGCAGGGGTGGTTGCATTTT. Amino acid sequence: CASSLRQGWLHF.